This TCR beta chain was identified in a study of regulatory T cells in long-lasting Graves disease. The germline V and J ends were trimmed by 6 bases and 2 bases, with 13 bases remaining between them. Per germline, CDR1 MDHEN and CDR2 SYDVKM. The CDR3 covers 14 residues. This clonotype came up many times. CDR3 regions were amplified by Arm-PCR using iRepertoire HTBI primers to build TCR beta libraries. One entry per CDR3 protein, called by TCRdb with MiXCR from the multiplex PCR reads. The sample contains about half a million distinct CDR3 sequences, approximately 12% of which appear only once. As for time point: newly diagnosed GD, antithyroid drugs for less than 3 months. PBMC-extracted RNA yielded the TCR library. The same data also went into a second study, on T cells in Graves' hyperthyroidism and ophthalmopathy. As reported in that work: Stable hyperthyroidism: no ophthalmopathy progression over 18 months of follow-up. Patients aged 18 to 65 had newly diagnosed hyperthyroidism of under 2 months' duration.

The sequences come from peripheral blood mononuclear cells (PBMCs), collected at new diagnosis, from a patient treated with antithyroid drugs. The chain couples TRBV28 to TRBJ1-2; tentative D call: TRBD1 (6 bases). This sequence originates from a woman in her twenties or thirties with Graves disease. The CDR3 is CASRRSGANYGYTF. The DNA for the CDR3 is TGTGCCAGCAGACGATCGGGGGCGAACTATGGCTACACCTTC.